This entry is about one T cell receptor beta chain. The V gene end was trimmed by 5 bases and the J gene end by 3 bases; junction bases not matched to a gene: 6. CDR1 is SGHTA, CDR2 FQGTGA, per germline. The CDR3 runs to 15 residues. Individual cDNA molecules received unique molecular identifiers during library preparation. Using its own MiXCR run on the 5' RACE reads, TCRdb lists one record per CDR3 protein. The sample has fewer than 100,000 distinct CDR3 sequences, roughly 12% seen once. The source of the sample is a study of early T cells in non-severe SARS-CoV-2 infection. This receptor was identified in an adult who was a healthcare worker with PCR-confirmed SARS-CoV-2 infection or an uninfected control (not recorded which). V and J are TRBV7-3 and TRBJ1-4; 7 nucleotides align to TRBD1. Sequencing input: whole blood. Here the CDR3 reads CASSEGATANEKLFF. CDR3 nucleotide sequence: TGTGCCAGCAGCGAGGGGGCGACGGCTAATGAAAAACTGTTTTTT.